The 15 T cell receptor beta chains below come from one sample, sequenced in a study of blood T cell repertoires in COVID-19. Method: immunoSEQ multiplex PCR; TCRdb's copy keeps in-frame clones and lacks some. The table records roughly 250,000 clones, about 87% of them present only once. Specimen: peripheral blood. The receptor source for this set is a human donor in a cohort sampled during active COVID-19.

The chain employs TRBV10-2 and TRBJ2-7; a weak D match, TRBD1 (5 bases). The CDR3 spans 13 residues. Germline loops: CDR1 WSHSY, CDR2 SAAADI. Trimming took off 2 bases at V and 2 bases at J, with 7 bases between the two ends. Here the CDR3 reads CASSEGHAYEQYF. The CDR3 nucleotides are TGCGCCAGCAGTGAGGGACACGCCTACGAGCAGTACTTC.

This chain connects TRBV13 to TRBJ2-7, with D possibly TRBD2 on 5 matching bases. The CDR3 has 15 residues. The V gene's germline CDR1 is PRHDT and CDR2 FYEKMQ (reference sequence). Trimming stripped 6 bases from V and 0 bases from J, with 15 bases between. The CDR3 DNA reads TGTGCCAGCAGGGTGAGGGAATCGAGCTCCTACGAGCAGTACTTC. It codes for CASRVRESSSYEQYF.

The rearrangement uses TRBV28 and TRBJ1-2; the match to TRBD1 covers 7 bases. The V and J ends lost 6 bases and 8 bases, in that order; junction bases with no gene match: 9. This CDR3 contains 13 residues. Looked up from germline, CDR1 is MDHEN and CDR2 is SYDVKM. The CDR3 nucleotides are TGTGCCAGCAGGACCGCAGGGGGAGAAGGCTACACCTTC. Translation: CASRTAGGEGYTF.

The gene calls are TRBV20-1 and TRBJ1-5; TRBD1 matches at 7 bases. Germline lookup yields CDR1 DFQATT and CDR2 SNEGSKA (reference sequence). CDR3 size: 12 residues. The J segment lost 8 bases and the V segment lost 3 bases, leaving 4 bases of the junction unmatched. The CDR3 bases are TGCAGTGCTAGTAGACAGGGCGAGCCCCAGCATTTT. Translating gives CSASRQGEPQHF.

This chain connects TRBV5-4 to TRBJ2-2; 8 bases fit TRBD2. The ends lost 4 bases at V and 0 bases at J; junction bases unmatched: 11. The CDR3 spans 18 residues. CDR1 SGHNT and CDR2 YYREEE come from the germline V gene (reference sequence). CDR3 DNA sequence: TGTGCCAGCAGCCCTGGCGGGGGGATCCGCTCGAACACCGGGGAGCTGTTTTTT. Protein: CASSPGGGIRSNTGELFF. The variable domain in full, completed from reference TRBV5-4 and TRBJ2-2, reads ETGVTQSPTHLIKTRGQQVTLRCSSQSGHNTVSWYQQALGQGPQFIFQYYREEENGRGNFPPRFSGLQFPNYSSELNVNALELDDSALYLCASSPGGGIRSNTGELFFGEGSRLTVL.

Here the CDR3 DNA reads TGTGCCAGCAGTGCCTATGGCCTGTCCTACAGGGGCAGGGGCAATCAGCCCCAGCATTTT. As protein: CASSAYGLSYRGRGNQPQHF. The V call is TRBV28, the J call TRBJ1-5; the match to TRBD1 covers 7 bases. In germline, CDR1 is MDHEN, CDR2 SYDVKM. The V segment lost 5 bases and the J segment 2 bases; nucleotides outside the gene matches: 21. CDR3 length: 20 residues.

This chain joins TRBV10-2 and TRBJ2-3; D is unclear. Trimming removed 10 bases at V and 4 bases at J, with 15 bases between. The length of the CDR3 is 13 residues. Germline values: CDR1 WSHSY, CDR2 SAAADI. CDR3 DNA sequence: TGCGCCATTTCCTCAACGGGTTCAGATACGCAGTATTTT. This translates into CAISSTGSDTQYF.

The chain employs TRBV19 and TRBJ1-5; 11 bases are a match to TRBD1. The CDR3 is 15 amino acids. The germline gives CDR1 LNHDA, CDR2 SQIVND (reference sequence). The V gene end was trimmed by 3 bases and the J gene end by 4 bases; junction bases not matched to a gene: 2. The CDR3 sequence: CASSMDRGRNQPQHF. The CDR3 region has the DNA TGTGCCAGTAGTATGGACAGGGGGCGAAATCAGCCCCAGCATTTT.

V gene TRBV9 combines with J gene TRBJ2-2, with D perhaps TRBD2 (6 bases). Germline-derived CDR1 and CDR2 are SGDLS and YYNGEE. The CDR3 is made up of 15 amino acids. V was pared by 4 bases and J by 4 bases, with 14 bases between. The CDR3: CASSPGTLTTGELFF. In nucleotides, the CDR3 is TGTGCCAGCAGCCCCGGGACTCTTACCACCGGGGAGCTGTTTTTT.

The chain uses TRBV28 and TRBJ2-1; unclear D gene. This CDR3 is 12 amino acids long. Germline V lookup: CDR1 MDHEN, CDR2 SYDVKM. Trimming removed 2 bases at V and 9 bases at J, with 8 bases between. CDR3 sequence: CASSLMRGEQFF. The CDR3 nucleotides read TGTGCCAGCAGTTTAATGAGAGGTGAGCAGTTCTTC.

This clone was picked up one time. The chain combines TRBV11-2 with TRBJ1-2; TRBD1 matches 8 bases. V lost 6 bases and J lost 8; bases outside the gene matches: 8. Germline CDR1 is SGHAT and CDR2 is FQNNGV. The CDR3 covers 13 residues. CDR3 sequence reads: CASSPGQGWGYTF. Written as DNA, the CDR3 is TGTGCCAGCAGTCCCGGACAGGGTTGGGGCTACACCTTC.

This sequence joins TRBV6-5 and TRBJ1-1; D is possibly TRBD1 (6 bases). Germline V gene sequence: CDR1 MNHEY, CDR2 SVGAGI. The CDR3 covers 16 residues. V gave up 2 bases and J gave up 1 base, with 14 bases separating them. As DNA, the CDR3 is TGTGCCAGCAGTTACCGGACAGCGGCATCGAACACTGAAGCTTTCTTT. Translation gives CASSYRTAASNTEAFF.

In the case of this clone: Being one base from a much bigger clone, this may be a read error. V and J are TRBV2 and TRBJ2-7; D remains ambiguous. The CDR3 is made up of 12 amino acids. Trimming pared 2 bases from V and 1 base from J, leaving 3 bases between. Germline CDR1 SNHLY, CDR2 FYNNEI. CDR3 DNA: TGTGCCAGCAGTGAATTATCCTACGAGCAGTACTTC. Protein product: CASSELSYEQYF.

The rearrangement uses TRBV11-3 and TRBJ2-7; D is possibly TRBD2 (6 bases). Germline CDR1 and CDR2: SGHNT and YENEEA. V shed 5 bases and J shed 3 bases, with 11 bases lying between them. This CDR3 spans 13 amino acids. This CDR3 reads CASSRDSDYEQYF. The DNA of the CDR3 is TGTGCCAGCAGCCGGGACTCAGACTACGAGCAGTACTTC.

The CDR3 loop reads CASSFGSGTGGGTQYF. CDR3 sequence (DNA): TGTGCCAGCAGCTTCGGCTCCGGGACAGGGGGCGGTACGCAGTATTTT. This sequence joins TRBV7-3 and TRBJ2-3, with 12 bases identical to TRBD1. The V gene end was trimmed by 3 bases and the J gene end by 8 bases; junction bases not matched to a gene: 9. The germline V gene has CDR1 SGHTA and CDR2 FQGTGA. This CDR3 has 16 amino acids.